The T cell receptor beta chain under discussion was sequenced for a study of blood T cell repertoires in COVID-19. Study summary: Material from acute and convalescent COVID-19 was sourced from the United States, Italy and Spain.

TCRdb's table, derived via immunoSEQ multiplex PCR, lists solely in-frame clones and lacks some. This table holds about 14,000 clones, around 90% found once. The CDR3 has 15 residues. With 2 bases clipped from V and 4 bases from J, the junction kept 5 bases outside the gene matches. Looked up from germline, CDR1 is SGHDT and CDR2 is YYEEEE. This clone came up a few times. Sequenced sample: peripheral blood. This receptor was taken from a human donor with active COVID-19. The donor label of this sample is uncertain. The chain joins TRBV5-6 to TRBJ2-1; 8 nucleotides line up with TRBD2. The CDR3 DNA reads TGTGCCAGCAGCTTTACTAGCGGCCTATACAATGAGCAGTTCTTC. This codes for CASSFTSGLYNEQFF.